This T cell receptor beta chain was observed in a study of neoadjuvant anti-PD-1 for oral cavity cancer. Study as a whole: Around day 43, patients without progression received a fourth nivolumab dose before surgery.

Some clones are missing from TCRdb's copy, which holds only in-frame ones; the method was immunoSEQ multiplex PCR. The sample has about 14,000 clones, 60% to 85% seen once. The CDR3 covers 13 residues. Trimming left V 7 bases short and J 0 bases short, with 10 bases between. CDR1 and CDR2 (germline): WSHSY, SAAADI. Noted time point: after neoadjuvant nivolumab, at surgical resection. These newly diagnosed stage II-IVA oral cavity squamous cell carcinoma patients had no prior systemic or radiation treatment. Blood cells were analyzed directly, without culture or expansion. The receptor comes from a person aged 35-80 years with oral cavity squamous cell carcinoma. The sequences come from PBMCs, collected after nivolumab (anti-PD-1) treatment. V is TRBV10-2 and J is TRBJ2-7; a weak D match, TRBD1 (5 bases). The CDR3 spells CASTQGSSYEQYF. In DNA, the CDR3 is TGCGCCAGCACCCAGGGCAGCTCCTACGAGCAGTACTTC.